The source of this T cell receptor beta chain is a study of blood T cell repertoires in COVID-19. Study background: Samples of COVID-19 (acute and convalescent) were obtained from the United States, Italy and Spain.

TCRdb's table, derived via immunoSEQ multiplex PCR, lists solely in-frame clones and lacks some. The sample holds about 150,000 clones, 75% to 90% seen once. Trimming at V came to 2 bases and at J to 7 bases, leaving 0 bases not matched to a gene. The length of the CDR3 is 13 residues. Germline CDR1 reads MNHEY; CDR2 reads SMNVEV (reference sequence). Participants had their cohort set by participant-reported clinical history. No more than 2 weeks before study entry, exposed participants had met a case of COVID-19. The sample comprised PBMCs or T cells enriched from blood (not recorded which). The chain employs TRBV27 and TRBJ2-7, with TRBD2 matching 12 bases. The TCR was taken from an older man who had been exposed to COVID-19. The chain's CDR3 is CASSLGLAGEQYF. The CDR3 region has the DNA TGTGCCAGCAGTTTAGGACTAGCGGGGGAGCAGTACTTC.